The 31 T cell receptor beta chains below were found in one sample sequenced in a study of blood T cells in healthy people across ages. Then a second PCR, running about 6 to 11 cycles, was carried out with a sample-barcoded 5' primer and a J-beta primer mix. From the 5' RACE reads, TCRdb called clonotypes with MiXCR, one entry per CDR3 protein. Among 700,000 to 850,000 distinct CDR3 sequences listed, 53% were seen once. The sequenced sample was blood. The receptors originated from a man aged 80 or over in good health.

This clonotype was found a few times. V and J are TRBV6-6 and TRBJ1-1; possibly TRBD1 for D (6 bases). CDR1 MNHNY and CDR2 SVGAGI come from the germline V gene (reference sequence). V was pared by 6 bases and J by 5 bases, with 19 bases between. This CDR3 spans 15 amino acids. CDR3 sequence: CASSLLEGGETEAFF. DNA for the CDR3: TGTGCCAGCAGCCTCCTGGAGGGGGGTGAAACTGAAGCTTTCTTT.

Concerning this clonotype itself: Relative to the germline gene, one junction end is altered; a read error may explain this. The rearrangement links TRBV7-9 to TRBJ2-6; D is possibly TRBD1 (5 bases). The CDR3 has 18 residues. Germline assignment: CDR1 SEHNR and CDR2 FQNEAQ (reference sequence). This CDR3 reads CASSLFPGRGSGATVLTF. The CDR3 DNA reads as TGTGCCAGCAGCTTATTCCCAGGAAGAGGCTCTGGGGCCACCGTCCTGACTTTC.

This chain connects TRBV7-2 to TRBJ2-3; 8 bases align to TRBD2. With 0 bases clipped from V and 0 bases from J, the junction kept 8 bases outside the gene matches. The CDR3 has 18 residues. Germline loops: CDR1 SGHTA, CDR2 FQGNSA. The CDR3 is CASSLASGSRSSTDTQYF. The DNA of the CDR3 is TGTGCCAGCAGCTTAGCCAGCGGGAGCCGCTCTAGCACAGATACGCAGTATTTT.

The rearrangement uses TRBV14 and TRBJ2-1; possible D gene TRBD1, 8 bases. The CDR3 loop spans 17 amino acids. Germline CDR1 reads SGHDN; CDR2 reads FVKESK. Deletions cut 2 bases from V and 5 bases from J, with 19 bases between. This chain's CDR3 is CASSQRINRGGDNEQFF. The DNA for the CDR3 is TGTGCCAGCAGCCAACGAATTAACAGGGGGGGGGACAATGAGCAGTTCTTC.

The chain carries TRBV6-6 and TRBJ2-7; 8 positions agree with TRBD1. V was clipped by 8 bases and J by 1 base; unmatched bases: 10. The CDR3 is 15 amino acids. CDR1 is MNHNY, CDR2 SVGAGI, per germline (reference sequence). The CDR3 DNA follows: TGTGCCAGCTCCCCCACAGGGGGTTTTTCCTACGAGCAGTACTTC. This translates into CASSPTGGFSYEQYF.

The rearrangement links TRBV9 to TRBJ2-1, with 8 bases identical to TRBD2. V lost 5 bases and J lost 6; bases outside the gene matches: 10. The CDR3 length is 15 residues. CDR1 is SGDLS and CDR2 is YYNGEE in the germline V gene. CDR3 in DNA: TGTGCCAGCAGTCGATCCGGGACTAGGGGCAATGAGCAGTTCTTC. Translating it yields CASSRSGTRGNEQFF.

The CDR3 loop is CATSRDPIGGTYNEQFF. The CDR3 bases are TGTGCCACCAGCAGAGATCCCATCGGCGGAACCTACAATGAGCAGTTCTTC. The J gene is TRBJ2-1, the V gene TRBV15; no firm D call. In germline, CDR1 is LNHNV, CDR2 YYDKDF (reference sequence). V lost 0 bases, J lost 2 bases, and 14 bases lay in between. The CDR3 extends over 17 amino acids.

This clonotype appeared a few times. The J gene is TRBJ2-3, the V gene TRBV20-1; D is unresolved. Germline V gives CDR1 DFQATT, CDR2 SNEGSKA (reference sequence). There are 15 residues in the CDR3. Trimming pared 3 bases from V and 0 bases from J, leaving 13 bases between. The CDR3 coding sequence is TGCAGTGCTAGTCCCATCCCCTCTAGCACAGATACGCAGTATTTT. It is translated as CSASPIPSSTDTQYF.

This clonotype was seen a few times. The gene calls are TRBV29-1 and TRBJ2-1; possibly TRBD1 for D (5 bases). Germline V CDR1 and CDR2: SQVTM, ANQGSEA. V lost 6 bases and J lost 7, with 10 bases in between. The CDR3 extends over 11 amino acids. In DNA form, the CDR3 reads TGCAGCGTACTCACAGGTAATGAGCAGTTCTTC. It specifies CSVLTGNEQFF.

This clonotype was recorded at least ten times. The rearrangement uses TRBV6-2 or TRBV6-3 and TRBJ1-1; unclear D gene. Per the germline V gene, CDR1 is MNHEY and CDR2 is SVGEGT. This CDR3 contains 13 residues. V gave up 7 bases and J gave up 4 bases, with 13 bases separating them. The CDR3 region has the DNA TGTGCCAGCATGAACGGAGGGATCACTGAAGCTTTCTTT. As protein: CASMNGGITEAFF.

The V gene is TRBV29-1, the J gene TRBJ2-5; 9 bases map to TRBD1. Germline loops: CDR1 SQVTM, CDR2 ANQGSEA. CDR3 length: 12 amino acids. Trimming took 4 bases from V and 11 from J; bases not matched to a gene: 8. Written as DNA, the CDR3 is TGCAGCGTTGCGGACAGGGGAGTGGTTCAGTACTTC. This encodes CSVADRGVVQYF.

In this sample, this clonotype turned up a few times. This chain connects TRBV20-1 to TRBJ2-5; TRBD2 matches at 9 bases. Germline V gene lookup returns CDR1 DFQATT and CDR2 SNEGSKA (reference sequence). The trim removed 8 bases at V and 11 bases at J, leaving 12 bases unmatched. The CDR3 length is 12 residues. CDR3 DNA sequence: TGCAGTAAACTAGCGGGCGGCTGGGAGCAGTACTTC. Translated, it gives CSKLAGGWEQYF.

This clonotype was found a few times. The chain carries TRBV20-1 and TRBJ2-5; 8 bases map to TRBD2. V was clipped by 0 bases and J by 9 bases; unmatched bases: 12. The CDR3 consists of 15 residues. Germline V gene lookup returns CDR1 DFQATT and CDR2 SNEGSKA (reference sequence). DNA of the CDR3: TGCAGTGCTAGAGATCGCGTTAGCGGGACGGGGGCCCAGTACTTC. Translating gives CSARDRVSGTGAQYF.

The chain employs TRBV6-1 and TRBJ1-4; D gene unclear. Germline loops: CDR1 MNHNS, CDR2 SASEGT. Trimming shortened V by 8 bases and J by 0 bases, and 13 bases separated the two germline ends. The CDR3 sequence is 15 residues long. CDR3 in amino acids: CASHRNSATNEKLFF. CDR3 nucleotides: TGTGCCAGCCATCGCAACAGTGCAACTAATGAAAAACTGTTTTTT.

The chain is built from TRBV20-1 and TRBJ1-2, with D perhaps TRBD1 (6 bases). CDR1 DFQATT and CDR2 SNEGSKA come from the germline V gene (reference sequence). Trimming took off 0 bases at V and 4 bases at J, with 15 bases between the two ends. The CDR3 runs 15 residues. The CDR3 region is CSARDTTGWGYGYTF. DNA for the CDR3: TGCAGTGCTAGAGATACCACAGGGTGGGGCTATGGCTACACCTTC.

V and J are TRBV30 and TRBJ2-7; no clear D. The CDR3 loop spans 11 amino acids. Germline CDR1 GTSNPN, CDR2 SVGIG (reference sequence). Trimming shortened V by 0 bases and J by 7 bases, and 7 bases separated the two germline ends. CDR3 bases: TGTGCCTGGAGTGTTCAAGGGGAGCAGTACTTC. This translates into CAWSVQGEQYF. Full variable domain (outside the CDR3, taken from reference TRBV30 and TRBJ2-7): SQTIHQWPATLVQPVGSPLSLECTVEGTSNPNLYWYRQAAGRGLQLLFYSVGIGQISSEVPQNLSASRPQDRQFILSSKKLLLSDSGFYLCAWSVQGEQYFGPGTRLTVT.

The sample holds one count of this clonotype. Here the CDR3 DNA reads TGTGCCAGCAGCGTAGCAGAGACCCAGTTCTTC. Its translation is CASSVAETQFF. V is TRBV9 and J is TRBJ2-1; D is unresolved. This CDR3 has 11 amino acids. Germline values: CDR1 SGDLS, CDR2 YYNGEE. V lost 0 bases and J 13 bases, leaving 8 bases between the germline ends.

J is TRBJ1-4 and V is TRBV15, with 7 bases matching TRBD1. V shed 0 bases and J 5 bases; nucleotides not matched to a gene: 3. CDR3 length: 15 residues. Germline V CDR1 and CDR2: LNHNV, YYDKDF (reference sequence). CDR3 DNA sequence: TGTGCCACCAGCAGAGATGTGGACAGGAATGAAAAACTGTTTTTT. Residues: CATSRDVDRNEKLFF.

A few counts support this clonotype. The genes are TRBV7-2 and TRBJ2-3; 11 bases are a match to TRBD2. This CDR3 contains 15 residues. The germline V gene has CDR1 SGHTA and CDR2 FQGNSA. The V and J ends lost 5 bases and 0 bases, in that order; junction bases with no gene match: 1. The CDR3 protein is CASSRLAGSTDTQYF. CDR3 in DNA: TGTGCCAGCAGCCGACTAGCGGGAAGCACAGATACGCAGTATTTT.

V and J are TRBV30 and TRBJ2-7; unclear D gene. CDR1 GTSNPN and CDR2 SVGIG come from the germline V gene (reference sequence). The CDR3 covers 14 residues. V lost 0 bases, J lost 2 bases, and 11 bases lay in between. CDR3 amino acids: CAWSVPRATYEQYF. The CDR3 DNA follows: TGTGCCTGGAGTGTCCCCCGGGCCACCTACGAGCAGTACTTC.

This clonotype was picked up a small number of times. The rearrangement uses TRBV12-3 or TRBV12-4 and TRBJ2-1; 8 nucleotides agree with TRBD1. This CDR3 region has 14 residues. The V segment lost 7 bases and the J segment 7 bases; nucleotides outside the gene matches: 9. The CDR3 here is CASNMGTGENEQFF. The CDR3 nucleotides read TGTGCCAGCAACATGGGGACAGGAGAAAATGAGCAGTTCTTC.

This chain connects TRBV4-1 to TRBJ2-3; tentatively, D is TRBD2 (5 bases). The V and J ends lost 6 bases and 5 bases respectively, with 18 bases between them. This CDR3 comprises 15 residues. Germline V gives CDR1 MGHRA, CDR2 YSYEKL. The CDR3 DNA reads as TGCGCCAGCAGTTTTAGCGCCCGCCCTGAAGATACGCAGTATTTT. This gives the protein CASSFSARPEDTQYF.

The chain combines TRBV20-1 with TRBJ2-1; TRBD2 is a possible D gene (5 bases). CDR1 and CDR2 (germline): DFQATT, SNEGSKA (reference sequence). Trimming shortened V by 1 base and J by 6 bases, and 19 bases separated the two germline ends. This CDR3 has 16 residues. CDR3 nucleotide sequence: TGCAGTGCTAGAGTGGGCTTCGGGATCAGAACCAATGAGCAGTTCTTC. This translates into CSARVGFGIRTNEQFF.

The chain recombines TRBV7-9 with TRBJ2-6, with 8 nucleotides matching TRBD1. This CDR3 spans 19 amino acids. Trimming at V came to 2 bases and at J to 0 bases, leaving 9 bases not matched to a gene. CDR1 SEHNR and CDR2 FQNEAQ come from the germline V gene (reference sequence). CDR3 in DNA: TGTGCCAGCAGCTTACCTTGGACAGGGATCGACTCTGGGGCCAACGTCCTGACTTTC. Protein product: CASSLPWTGIDSGANVLTF.

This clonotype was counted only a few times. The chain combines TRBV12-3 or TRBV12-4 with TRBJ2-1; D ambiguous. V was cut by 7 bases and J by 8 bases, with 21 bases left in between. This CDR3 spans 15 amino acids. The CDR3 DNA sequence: TGTGCCAGCAACCCCGGGCTAGAACAACGAGATGAGCAGTTCTTC. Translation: CASNPGLEQRDEQFF.

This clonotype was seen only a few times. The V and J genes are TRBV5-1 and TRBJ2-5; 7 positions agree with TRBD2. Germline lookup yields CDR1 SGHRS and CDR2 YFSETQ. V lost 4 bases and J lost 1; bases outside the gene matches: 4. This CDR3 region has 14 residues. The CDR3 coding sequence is TGCGCCAGCAGCCCAAGCGGGGCCCAAGAGACCCAGTACTTC. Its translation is CASSPSGAQETQYF.

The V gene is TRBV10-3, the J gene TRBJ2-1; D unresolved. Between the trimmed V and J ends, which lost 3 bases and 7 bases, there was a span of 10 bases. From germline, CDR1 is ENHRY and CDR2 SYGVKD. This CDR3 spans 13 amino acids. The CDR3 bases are TGTGCCATCAGTGATTGGGTAGGGAATGAGCAGTTCTTC. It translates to CAISDWVGNEQFF.

Written as DNA, the CDR3 is TGCGCCAGCAGCCAAGATCCAGGGATCTACGAGCAGTACTTC. Amino acid sequence: CASSQDPGIYEQYF. The chain recombines TRBV4-1 with TRBJ2-7, with a tentative D call TRBD1 (5 bases). The CDR3 has 14 amino acids. Germline CDR1 and CDR2: MGHRA and YSYEKL. V lost 0 bases, J lost 3 bases, and 9 bases lay in between.

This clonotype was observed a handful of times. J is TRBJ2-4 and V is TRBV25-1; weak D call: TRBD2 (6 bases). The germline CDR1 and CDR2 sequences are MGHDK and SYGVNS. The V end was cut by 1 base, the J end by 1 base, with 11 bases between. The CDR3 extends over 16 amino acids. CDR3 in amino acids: CASSEWDGSAKNIQYF. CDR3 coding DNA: TGTGCCAGCAGTGAATGGGACGGGAGTGCCAAAAACATTCAGTACTTC.

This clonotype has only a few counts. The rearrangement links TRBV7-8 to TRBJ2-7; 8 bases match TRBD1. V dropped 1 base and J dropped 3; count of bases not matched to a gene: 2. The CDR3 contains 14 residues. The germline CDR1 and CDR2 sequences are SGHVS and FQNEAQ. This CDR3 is CASSLDRGYYEQYF. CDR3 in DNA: TGTGCCAGCAGCTTAGACAGGGGGTACTACGAGCAGTACTTC.

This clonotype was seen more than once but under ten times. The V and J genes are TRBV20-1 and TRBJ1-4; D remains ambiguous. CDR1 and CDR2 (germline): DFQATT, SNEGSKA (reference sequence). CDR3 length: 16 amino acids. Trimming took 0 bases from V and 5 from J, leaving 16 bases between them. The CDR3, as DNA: TGCAGTGCTAGAGATCTGGAACAGAGAGTAAATGAAAAACTGTTTTTT. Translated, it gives CSARDLEQRVNEKLFF.